A single sample is the source of the 18 T cell receptor beta chains below, sequenced in a study of blood T cell repertoires in COVID-19. Assay: immunoSEQ multiplex PCR; the TCRdb copy retains only in-frame clones and omits some. Of hundreds of thousands of clones listed, around 85% are singletons. The sequenced sample consisted of peripheral blood. These receptor sequences come from a woman aged 30 to 39 who had recovered from COVID-19.

The rearrangement uses TRBV7-2 and TRBJ2-2; TRBD1 aligns across 7 bases. CDR3 length: 14 residues. Unmatched junction bases numbered 1, after V lost 6 bases and J lost 0 bases. CDR1 and CDR2 (germline): SGHTA, FQGNSA. CDR3 nucleotides: TGTGCCAGCAGGGGGACAGCGAACACCGGGGAGCTGTTTTTT. Translated, it gives CASRGTANTGELFF.

The chain recombines TRBV7-2 with TRBJ1-2; D gene unclear. Germline V CDR1 and CDR2: SGHTA, FQGNSA. Between the trimmed V and J ends, which lost 2 bases and 4 bases, there was a span of 14 bases. The CDR3 length is 15 residues. This chain's CDR3 is CASSLKFRHFYGYTF. CDR3 nucleotides: TGTGCCAGCAGCTTAAAATTCCGACACTTCTATGGCTACACCTTC. Combining the CDR3 with reference TRBV7-2 and TRBJ1-2 gives the whole variable domain GAGVSQSPSNKVTEKGKDVELRCDPISGHTALYWYRQSLGQGLEFLIYFQGNSAPDKSGLPSDRFSAERTGGSVSTLTIQRTQQEDSAVYLCASSLKFRHFYGYTFGSGTRLTVV.

The rearrangement joins TRBV2 to TRBJ2-7; tentative D call: TRBD2 (5 bases). CDR3 length: 15 residues. The V gene lost 0 bases and the J gene lost 1 base, with 10 bases spanning the gap. From germline, CDR1 is SNHLY and CDR2 FYNNEI. For the CDR3, the DNA is TGTGCCAGCAGTGAAGCGAAGGGAGCTTCCTACGAGCAGTACTTC. Its translation is CASSEAKGASYEQYF.

The chain links TRBV4-3 to TRBJ2-3; a weak D match, TRBD2 (5 bases). This CDR3 spans 14 amino acids. Between the trimmed V and J ends, which lost 1 base and 1 base, there was a span of 6 bases. The germline V gene has CDR1 LGHNA and CDR2 YSLEER. CDR3 region: CASSQGERTDTQYF. The CDR3, as DNA: TGCGCCAGCAGCCAAGGGGAGCGCACAGATACGCAGTATTTT.

The rearrangement links TRBV27 to TRBJ1-5, with D perhaps matching TRBD1 (5 bases). There are 17 residues in the CDR3. Looked up from germline, CDR1 is MNHEY and CDR2 is SMNVEV (reference sequence). V was trimmed by 8 bases and J by 2 bases, leaving 22 bases between them. As DNA, the CDR3 is TGTGCCAGCGCCAAAACCTGGGGCGCCGAGGGCAATCAGCCCCAGCATTTT. Translation gives CASAKTWGAEGNQPQHF.

The V call is TRBV9, the J call TRBJ2-1, with unresolved D. Looked up from germline, CDR1 is SGDLS and CDR2 is YYNGEE. V was clipped by 3 bases and J by 1 base, with 8 bases between them. This CDR3 comprises 14 residues. The CDR3 loop reads CASSGALSYNEQFF. DNA for the CDR3: TGTGCCAGCAGCGGAGCGCTGTCCTACAATGAGCAGTTCTTC.

The chain uses TRBV6-5 and TRBJ1-5; D may be TRBD1 (5 bases). Deletions cut 8 bases from V and 2 bases from J, with 13 bases between. From germline, CDR1 is MNHEY and CDR2 SVGAGI. The CDR3 covers 14 residues. In DNA, the CDR3 is TGTGCCAGCGGGGCGGGAAGGGGCAATCAGCCCCAGCATTTT. Its translation is CASGAGRGNQPQHF.

The V and J genes are TRBV2 and TRBJ2-7; the match to TRBD1 covers 9 bases. The germline CDR1 and CDR2 sequences are SNHLY and FYNNEI. This CDR3 is built from 14 residues. V trimming: 7 bases; J trimming: 0 bases; junction bases outside the gene matches: 4. As DNA, the CDR3 is TGTGCCAGCACCGACAGGGGGACCTCCTACGAGCAGTACTTC. Translated, it gives CASTDRGTSYEQYF.

The J gene is TRBJ1-1, the V gene TRBV18; D is undetermined. The CDR3 covers 15 residues. V lost 3 bases and J 2 bases, leaving 13 bases between the germline ends. Germline-derived CDR1 and CDR2 are KGHSH and LQKENI. CDR3 sequence (DNA): TGTGCCAGCTCACCTGTGGAGAAACCCAACACTGAAGCTTTCTTT. It encodes CASSPVEKPNTEAFF.

This clone has just a few counts. The chain carries TRBV4-2 and TRBJ2-5, with D hard to call. This CDR3 comprises 12 residues. Germline V CDR1 and CDR2: LGHNA, YNFKEQ. V lost 5 bases to trimming and J lost 5 bases, with 9 bases between them. The CDR3 DNA is TGTGCCAGCAGCGAAACCGAGGAGACCCAGTACTTC. Its protein product is CASSETEETQYF.

The chain joins TRBV7-9 to TRBJ2-2, with D hard to call. Trimming cost V 3 bases and J 8 bases, with 7 bases left between them. The CDR3 has 12 residues. Germline CDR1 SEHNR, CDR2 FQNEAQ (reference sequence). The CDR3 region is CASSFFPGELFF. The CDR3 DNA follows: TGTGCCAGCAGCTTTTTCCCGGGGGAGCTGTTTTTT.

V gene TRBV12-5 combines with J gene TRBJ2-7, with D possibly being TRBD2 (5 bases). The CDR3 length is 15 residues. From germline, CDR1 is LGHNT and CDR2 FRNRAP. The V gene lost 6 bases and the J gene lost 6 bases, with 21 bases spanning the gap. As DNA, the CDR3 is TGTGCTAGTGGCCTCGGACTGAGGTCTTTTGGCGAGCAGTACTTC. Amino acid sequence: CASGLGLRSFGEQYF.

This clone was found once. The CDR3 DNA reads TGTGCCAGCAGCTTCGGCGGGAACACAGATACGCAGTATTTT. The encoded protein is CASSFGGNTDTQYF. V is TRBV5-6 and J is TRBJ2-3; D is possibly TRBD2 (6 bases). This CDR3 is built from 14 residues. The germline CDR1 and CDR2 sequences are SGHDT and YYEEEE. Trimming shortened V by 2 bases and J by 2 bases, and 9 bases separated the two germline ends.

A few counts support this clone. The chain is built from TRBV5-1 and TRBJ1-4; D is unclear. The CDR3 is 15 residues long. Germline CDR1 SGHRS, CDR2 YFSETQ. With 4 bases removed from V and 4 bases from J, the gap between germline ends came to 14 bases. The CDR3 nucleotides are TGCGCCAGCAGCCCCTTAGGTAGGAGTAATGAAAAACTGTTTTTT. It codes for CASSPLGRSNEKLFF.

The chain joins TRBV7-2 to TRBJ1-2; D gene unclear. CDR1 and CDR2 (germline): SGHTA, FQGNSA. V lost 1 base, J lost 4 bases, and 10 bases lay in between. The CDR3 totals 14 residues. In DNA, the CDR3 is TGTGCCAGCAGCTTAGTCGCAGAAACCTATGGCTACACCTTC. Translating gives CASSLVAETYGYTF.

The J gene is TRBJ1-1, the V gene TRBV19; D ambiguous. Trimming took off 2 bases at V and 1 base at J, with 11 bases between the two ends. The CDR3 has 15 amino acids. The germline V gene has CDR1 LNHDA and CDR2 SQIVND (reference sequence). In DNA form, the CDR3 reads TGTGCCAGTAGTATAACCCCGGCAGGGAACACTGAAGCTTTCTTT. This sequence encodes CASSITPAGNTEAFF.

In this sample, this clone turned up a few times. The chain joins TRBV2 to TRBJ1-1; TRBD1 matches 7 bases. CDR3 length: 16 amino acids. Germline V gene data show CDR1 as SNHLY and CDR2 as FYNNEI. CDR3: CASNEGGFIEGTEAFF. In DNA, the CDR3 is TGTGCGTCGAATGAAGGGGGCTTTATAGAAGGCACTGAAGCTTTCTTT. The variable domain in full, with the rest retrieved from reference TRBV2 and TRBJ1-1, is EPEVTQTPSHQVTQMGQEVILRCVPISNHLYFYWYRQILGQKVEFLVSFYNNEISEKSEIFDDQFSVERPDGSNFTLKIRSTKLEDSAMYFCASNEGGFIEGTEAFFGQGTRLTVV.

The V and J genes are TRBV20-1 and TRBJ1-2; TRBD1 matches 7 bases. V was pared by 3 bases and J by 4 bases, with 8 bases of the junction left unmatched. This CDR3 has 14 residues. CDR1 and CDR2 from the germline V gene are DFQATT and SNEGSKA (reference sequence). The CDR3 nucleotides are TGCAGTGCTAGTAGGGGACAGAGGATCTATGGCTACACCTTC. It is translated as CSASRGQRIYGYTF.